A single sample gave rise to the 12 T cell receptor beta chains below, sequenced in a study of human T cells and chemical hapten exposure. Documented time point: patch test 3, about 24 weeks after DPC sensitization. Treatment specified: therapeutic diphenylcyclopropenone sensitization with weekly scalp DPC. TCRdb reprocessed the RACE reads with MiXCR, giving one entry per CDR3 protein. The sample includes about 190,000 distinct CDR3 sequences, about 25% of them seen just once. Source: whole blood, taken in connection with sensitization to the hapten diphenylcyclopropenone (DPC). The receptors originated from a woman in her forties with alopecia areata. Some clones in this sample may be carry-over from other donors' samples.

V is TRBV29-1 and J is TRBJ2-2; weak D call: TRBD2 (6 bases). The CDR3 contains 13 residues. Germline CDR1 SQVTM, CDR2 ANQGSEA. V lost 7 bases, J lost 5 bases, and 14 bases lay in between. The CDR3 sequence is CSASEGGTGELFF. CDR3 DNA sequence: TGCAGCGCTTCAGAGGGAGGAACCGGGGAGCTGTTTTTT.

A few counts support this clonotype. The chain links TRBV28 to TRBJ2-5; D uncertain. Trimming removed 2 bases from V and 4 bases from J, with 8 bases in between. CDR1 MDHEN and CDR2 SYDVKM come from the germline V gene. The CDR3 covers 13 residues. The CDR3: CASSLVSRETQYF. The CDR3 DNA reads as TGTGCCAGCAGTTTAGTATCGAGAGAGACCCAGTACTTC.

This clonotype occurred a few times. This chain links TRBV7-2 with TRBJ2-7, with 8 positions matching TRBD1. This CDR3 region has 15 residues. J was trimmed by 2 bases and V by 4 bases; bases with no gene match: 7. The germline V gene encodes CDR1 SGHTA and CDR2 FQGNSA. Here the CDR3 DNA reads TGTGCCAGCAGCTCTCAAGACAGGGGTCCCTACGAGCAGTACTTC. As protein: CASSSQDRGPYEQYF.

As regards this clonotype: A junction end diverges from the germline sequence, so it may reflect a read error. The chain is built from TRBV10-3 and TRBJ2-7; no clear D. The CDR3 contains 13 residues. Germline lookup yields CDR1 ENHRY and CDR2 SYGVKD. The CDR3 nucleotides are TGTGCCATCAGCGCCTCCGGCAGCCTGGAGCAGCACTTC. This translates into CAISASGSLEQHF.

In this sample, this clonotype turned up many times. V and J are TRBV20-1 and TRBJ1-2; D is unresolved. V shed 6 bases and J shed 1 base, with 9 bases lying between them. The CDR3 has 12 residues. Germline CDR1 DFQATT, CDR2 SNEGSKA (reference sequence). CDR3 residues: CSAAIINYGYTF. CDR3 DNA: TGCAGTGCCGCGATCATTAACTATGGCTACACCTTC.

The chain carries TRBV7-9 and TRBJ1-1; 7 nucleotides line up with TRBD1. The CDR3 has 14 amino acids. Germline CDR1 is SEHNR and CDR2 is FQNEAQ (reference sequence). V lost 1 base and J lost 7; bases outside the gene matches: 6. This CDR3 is CASSLGYRGGEAFF. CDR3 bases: TGTGCCAGCAGCTTAGGATACAGGGGAGGTGAAGCTTTCTTT.

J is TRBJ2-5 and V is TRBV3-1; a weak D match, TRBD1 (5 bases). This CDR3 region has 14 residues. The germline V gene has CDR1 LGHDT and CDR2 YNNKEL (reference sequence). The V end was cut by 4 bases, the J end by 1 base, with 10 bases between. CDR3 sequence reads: CASSPTDIQETQYF. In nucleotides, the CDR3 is TGTGCCAGCAGCCCGACAGACATCCAAGAGACCCAGTACTTC.

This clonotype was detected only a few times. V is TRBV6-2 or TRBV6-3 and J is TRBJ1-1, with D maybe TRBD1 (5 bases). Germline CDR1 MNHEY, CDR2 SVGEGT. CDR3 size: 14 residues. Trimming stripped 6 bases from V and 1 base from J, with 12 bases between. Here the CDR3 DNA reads TGTGCCAGCAGGAGGGCAGGGTCGAACACTGAAGCTTTCTTT. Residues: CASRRAGSNTEAFF.

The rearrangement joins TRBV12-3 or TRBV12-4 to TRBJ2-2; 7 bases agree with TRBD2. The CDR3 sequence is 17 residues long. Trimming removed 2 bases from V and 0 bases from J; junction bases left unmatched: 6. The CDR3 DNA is TGTGCCAGCAGTTTATGGACGGGAGGAACGAACACCGGGGAGCTGTTTTTT. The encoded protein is CASSLWTGGTNTGELFF.

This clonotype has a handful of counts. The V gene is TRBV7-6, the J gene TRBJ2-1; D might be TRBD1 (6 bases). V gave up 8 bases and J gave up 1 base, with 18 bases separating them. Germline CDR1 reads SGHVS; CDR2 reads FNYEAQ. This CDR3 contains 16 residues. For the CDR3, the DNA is TGTGCCAGCGTCGCCTCAAACAGGGTTTCCTACAATGAGCAGTTCTTC. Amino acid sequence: CASVASNRVSYNEQFF.

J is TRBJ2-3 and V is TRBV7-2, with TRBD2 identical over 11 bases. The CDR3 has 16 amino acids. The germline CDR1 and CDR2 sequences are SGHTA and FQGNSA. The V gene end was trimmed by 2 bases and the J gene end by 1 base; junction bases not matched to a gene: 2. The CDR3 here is CASSLLGLAGTDTQYF. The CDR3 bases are TGTGCCAGCAGCTTATTGGGACTAGCGGGCACAGATACGCAGTATTTT.

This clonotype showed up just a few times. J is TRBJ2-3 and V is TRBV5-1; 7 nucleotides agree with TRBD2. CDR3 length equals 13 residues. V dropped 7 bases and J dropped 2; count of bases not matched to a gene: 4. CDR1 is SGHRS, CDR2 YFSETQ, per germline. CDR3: CASLRDYTDTQYF. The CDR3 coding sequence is TGCGCCAGCCTTCGGGACTACACAGATACGCAGTATTTT.